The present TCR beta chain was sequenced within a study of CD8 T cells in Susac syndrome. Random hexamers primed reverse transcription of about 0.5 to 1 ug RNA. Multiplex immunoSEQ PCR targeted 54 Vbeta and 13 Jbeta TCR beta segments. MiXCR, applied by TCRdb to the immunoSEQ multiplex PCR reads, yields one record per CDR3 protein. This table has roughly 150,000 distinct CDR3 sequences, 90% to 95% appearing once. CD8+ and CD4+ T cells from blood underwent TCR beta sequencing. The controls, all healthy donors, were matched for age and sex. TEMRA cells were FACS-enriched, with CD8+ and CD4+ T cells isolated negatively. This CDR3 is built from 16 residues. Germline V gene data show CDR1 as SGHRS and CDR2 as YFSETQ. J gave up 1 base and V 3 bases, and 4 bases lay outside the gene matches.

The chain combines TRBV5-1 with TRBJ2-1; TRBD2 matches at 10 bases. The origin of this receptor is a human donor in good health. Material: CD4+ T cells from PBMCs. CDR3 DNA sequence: TGCGCCAGCAGCTCTGGGACTAGCGCGTCCTACAATGAGCAGTTCTTC. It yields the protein CASSSGTSASYNEQFF.